This paragraph reports one TCR beta chain. Its antigen is unidentified. This sample was included in a study of OX40 agonist ivuxolimab in advanced cancers. Study overall: Age averaged about 60 years (range roughly 23 to 79), and more than 80% were male. Two patients with cutaneous melanoma and one with hepatocellular carcinoma, three in total, showed partial responses. Study-wide results and limits: The average count of expanded clones was higher among CD8+ T cells than among CD4+.

Germline CDR1 and CDR2: MNHNS and SASEGT. This CDR3 has 13 residues. V was shortened by 8 bases and J by 10 bases, with 20 bases between the two germline ends. The data were produced by immunoSEQ multiplex PCR, yet TCRdb's version contains in-frame clones alone and is incomplete. The sample has roughly 92,000 clones; roughly 85% are singletons. The material was CD4+ or CD8+ T cells sorted from blood, obtained in a trial of the OX40 agonist ivuxolimab. The receptor's source is an adult with an advanced solid tumor such as melanoma, head and neck, liver or kidney cancer. This chain connects TRBV6-1 to TRBJ1-1; D call uncertain. The CDR3 is CASQYTVLTGAFF. As DNA, the CDR3 is TGTGCCAGCCAATACACGGTCCTCACGGGAGCTTTCTTT.